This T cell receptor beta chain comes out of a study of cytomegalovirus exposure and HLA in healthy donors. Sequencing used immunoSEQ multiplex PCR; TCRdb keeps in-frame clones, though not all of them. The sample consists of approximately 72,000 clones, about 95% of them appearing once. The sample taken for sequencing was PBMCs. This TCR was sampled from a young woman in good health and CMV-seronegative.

This CDR3 is CASSYLFRVAKNIQYF. CDR3 bases: TGTGCCAGCAGTTACTTGTTTAGAGTAGCCAAAAACATTCAGTACTTC. This chain links TRBV6-6 with TRBJ2-4; no definite D call. The V end was cut by 1 base, the J end by 0 bases, with 10 bases between. The germline CDR1 and CDR2 sequences are MNHNY and SVGAGI (reference sequence). The CDR3 has 16 amino acids.